This T cell receptor beta chain was profiled in a study of identical twins. Regarding the study as a whole: Monozygotic twin pairs showed more out-of-frame TCR alpha sharing than models estimated. Invariant cells of the MAIT and iNKT types might have partly distorted the zero-insertion analyses. Fewer insertions were carried by abundant cord blood beta clonotypes, but none was seen in memory repertoires.

Trimming left V 10 bases short and J 6 bases short, with 22 bases between. CDR3 length equals 15 residues. Template switching, a step in the protocol, added a universal primer site, and cDNA carried unique molecular identifiers. TCRdb itself ran the 5' RACE reads through MiXCR, one entry per CDR3 protein. Of about 530,000 distinct CDR3 sequences in the sample, around 24% were seen once. This clonotype was detected only a few times. Its antigen is undetermined. In addition, the sample was reused for a study of yellow fever vaccine responses in identical twins.

The sequence was collected from a woman aged 18-30 years in good health. V gene TRBV12-3 or TRBV12-4 combines with J gene TRBJ2-1; D is unresolved. Material for sequencing was CD4+ T cells sorted from blood. The CDR3 nucleotides are TGTGCCACCTCGTTCGGGCTCTTAAGTCTCAATGAGCAGTTCTTC. This translates into CATSFGLLSLNEQFF.